A selection of T cell receptor beta chains follows, all from one sample in a study of T cells after yellow fever vaccination. TCRdb re-analysed the 5' RACE reads in MiXCR, keeping a single row per CDR3 protein. The sample records 50,000 to 60,000 distinct CDR3 sequences, around 6.2% being singletons. The material was PBMCs, either bulk or a sorted T-cell subset (CD4+, CD8+, memory, or dextramer-sorted; not recorded which), obtained on the day of the yellow fever booster vaccination. Receptors originate from a man aged 18 to 29 who received the YFV17D yellow fever vaccine. Each CDR3 is given with its conserved first and last residue. Fields, in order: D gene, J gene, V gene, CDR3 protein. The D gene is left open where the match is weak.

D: NA
J: TRBJ2-2
V: TRBV7-6
CDR3: CASSPDSELFF

D: NA
J: TRBJ2-3
V: TRBV9
CDR3: CASSVGRTDTQYF

D: NA
J: TRBJ1-6
V: TRBV12-3/TRBV12-4
CDR3: CASTLGAPHYSPLHF

D: NA
J: TRBJ2-6
V: TRBV4-1
CDR3: CASSQEATTSLGANVLTF

D: NA
J: TRBJ1-2
V: TRBV6-5
CDR3: CASSYSGARAYGYTF

D: TRBD1
J: TRBJ2-2
V: TRBV5-5
CDR3: CASSVDRGHTGELFF

D: NA
J: TRBJ1-5
V: TRBV6-2/TRBV6-3
CDR3: CASSLDGSRPQHF

D: NA
J: TRBJ2-6
V: TRBV24-1
CDR3: CATSAVSGANVLTF

D: NA
J: TRBJ1-2
V: TRBV18
CDR3: CASSPRRDNYGYTF

D: NA
J: TRBJ1-5
V: TRBV12-3/TRBV12-4
CDR3: CASSPQGLRGNQPQHF

D: NA
J: TRBJ2-7
V: TRBV4-3
CDR3: CASSQEQGPIYEQYF

D: NA
J: TRBJ1-4
V: TRBV7-9
CDR3: CASSYHGRGRAANEKLFF

D: NA
J: TRBJ1-1
V: TRBV7-2
CDR3: CASSLYQGTEAFF

D: TRBD1
J: TRBJ2-3
V: TRBV9
CDR3: CASSVSRQGYTDTQYF

D: NA
J: TRBJ2-7
V: TRBV21-1
CDR3: CASSNHPGTGDSYEQYF

D: NA
J: TRBJ2-2
V: TRBV5-1
CDR3: CASSWGSRYTGELFF

D: TRBD1
J: TRBJ2-3
V: TRBV29-1
CDR3: CSVDRGWADTQYF

D: NA
J: TRBJ2-1
V: TRBV6-1
CDR3: CASRLLGDVGQFF

D: NA
J: TRBJ1-2
V: TRBV7-2
CDR3: CASSLEQENYGYTF

D: NA
J: TRBJ1-1
V: TRBV20-1
CDR3: CSAKGSNTEAFF

D: NA
J: TRBJ1-1
V: TRBV6-2/TRBV6-3
CDR3: CASSYSTRNTEAFF

D: NA
J: TRBJ1-1
V: TRBV7-9
CDR3: CASSLAQGSTEAFF

D: NA
J: TRBJ2-2
V: TRBV7-2
CDR3: CASSLGPRGELFF

D: NA
J: TRBJ1-1
V: TRBV20-1
CDR3: CSAREQLRTPEAFF

D: TRBD1
J: TRBJ2-3
V: TRBV12-3/TRBV12-4
CDR3: CASSLRGPGTDTQYF

D: TRBD1
J: TRBJ1-6
V: TRBV12-3/TRBV12-4
CDR3: CASSFAGQGADSPLHF

D: NA
J: TRBJ1-2
V: TRBV7-2
CDR3: CASSSAGTPGAYGYTF

D: TRBD1
J: TRBJ2-1
V: TRBV7-9
CDR3: CASSSTGMGEQFF

D: NA
J: TRBJ2-5
V: TRBV12-3/TRBV12-4
CDR3: CASSLSGVGETQYF

D: TRBD1
J: TRBJ2-7
V: TRBV4-3
CDR3: CASSQAPYGDRGLRSYEQYF

D: TRBD1
J: TRBJ1-2
V: TRBV12-3/TRBV12-4
CDR3: CASSDTGVYGYTF

D: NA
J: TRBJ1-4
V: TRBV5-1
CDR3: CASSFLSSGSGNEKLFF

D: TRBD2
J: TRBJ2-1
V: TRBV29-1
CDR3: CSVDLAGGPNEQFF

D: TRBD2
J: TRBJ2-1
V: TRBV20-1
CDR3: CSAIVGGAYNEQFF

D: NA
J: TRBJ2-2
V: TRBV6-1
CDR3: CASSEYGRNTGELFF

D: NA
J: TRBJ1-2
V: TRBV27
CDR3: CASSGGGYGYTF

D: NA
J: TRBJ2-5
V: TRBV7-9
CDR3: CASSLQAAQETQYF

D: NA
J: TRBJ1-1
V: TRBV7-9
CDR3: CASSGPQQLNTEAFF

D: NA
J: TRBJ1-1
V: TRBV6-5
CDR3: CASSYSLLTEAFF

D: TRBD1
J: TRBJ2-3
V: TRBV4-3
CDR3: CASSTGTASTDTQYF

D: TRBD2
J: TRBJ2-3
V: TRBV13
CDR3: CASSLETSGVTDTQYF

D: TRBD1
J: TRBJ2-1
V: TRBV12-3/TRBV12-4
CDR3: CASSLAADRGQFF

D: NA
J: TRBJ1-5
V: TRBV7-2
CDR3: CASPDGLIVWPQHF

D: NA
J: TRBJ1-6
V: TRBV15
CDR3: CATSRGEGVLNSPLHF

D: NA
J: TRBJ1-2
V: TRBV12-3/TRBV12-4
CDR3: CASSLKGTLWAYTF

D: NA
J: TRBJ2-3
V: TRBV6-5
CDR3: CASRVRGATDTQYF

D: NA
J: TRBJ2-1
V: TRBV24-1
CDR3: CATAEGGVPNNEQFF

D: NA
J: TRBJ2-3
V: TRBV5-6
CDR3: CASSLGPGTPRTDTQYF

D: NA
J: TRBJ2-7
V: TRBV9
CDR3: CASSVGVGTSYEQYF